Shown below are 13 T cell receptor beta chains from a single sample sequenced in a study of blood T cell repertoires in COVID-19. This table comes from immunoSEQ multiplex PCR, and its TCRdb copy is limited to in-frame clones, with some not included. The repertoire consists of approximately 300,000 clones, with 75% to 90% occurring once and the leading ten covering 1.9%. Sequencing was carried out using PBMCs or T cells enriched from blood (not recorded which). All receptors come from a woman aged 25 to 39 who had been exposed to COVID-19.

The chain has TRBV19 and TRBJ1-4, with 7 bases that match TRBD1. V was clipped by 6 bases and J by 8 bases; unmatched bases: 15. This CDR3 comprises 16 residues. In germline, CDR1 is LNHDA, CDR2 SQIVND (reference sequence). The DNA for the CDR3 is TGTGCCAGTAGCTTGACGACAGGGACAATCGGGGAAAAACTGTTTTTT. Protein: CASSLTTGTIGEKLFF. Filled out from reference TRBV19 and TRBJ1-4, the complete variable domain reads DGGITQSPKYLFRKEGQNVTLSCEQNLNHDAMYWYRQDPGQGLRLIYYSQIVNDFQKGDIAEGYSVSREKKESFPLTVTSAQKNPTAFYLCASSLTTGTIGEKLFFGSGTQLSVL.

V is TRBV2 and J is TRBJ2-7; TRBD1 might be the D (6 bases). V shed 6 bases and J shed 2 bases, with 14 bases lying between them. CDR1 and CDR2 (germline): SNHLY, FYNNEI. CDR3 length: 14 amino acids. CDR3 in amino acids: CASSGTTGAYEQYF. The CDR3 bases are TGTGCCAGCAGCGGAACGACAGGAGCCTACGAGCAGTACTTC.

The V and J genes are TRBV30 and TRBJ1-4; 9 bases align to TRBD1. CDR3 length: 13 residues. Per germline, CDR1 GTSNPN and CDR2 SVGIG (reference sequence). The V gene end was trimmed by 6 bases and the J gene end by 8 bases; junction bases not matched to a gene: 7. The CDR3: CACTDRGDEKLFF. In nucleotides, the CDR3 is TGTGCCTGTACCGACAGGGGGGACGAAAAACTGTTTTTT.

The chain uses TRBV14 and TRBJ2-7; the match to TRBD1 covers 7 bases. J lost 6 bases, V lost 6 bases, and 14 bases had no gene match. This CDR3 has 15 residues. Looked up from germline, CDR1 is SGHDN and CDR2 is FVKESK. This CDR3 is CASRETGSRRSEQYF. The DNA for the CDR3 is TGTGCCAGCAGGGAGACAGGGTCTCGTCGATCCGAGCAGTACTTC.

The rearrangement links TRBV4-2 to TRBJ1-2; tentative D call: TRBD1 (6 bases). Looked up from germline, CDR1 is LGHNA and CDR2 is YNFKEQ. V was trimmed by 3 bases and J by 1 base, leaving 9 bases between them. The CDR3 is 14 amino acids. This chain's CDR3 is CASSQDRNNYGYTF. The DNA for the CDR3 is TGTGCCAGCAGCCAGGACAGAAATAACTATGGCTACACCTTC.

V is TRBV30 and J is TRBJ1-3; 7 bases agree with TRBD1. Trimming at V came to 4 bases and at J to 4 bases, leaving 4 bases not matched to a gene. The CDR3 runs 13 residues. Germline CDR1 is GTSNPN and CDR2 is SVGIG (reference sequence). CDR3 in DNA: TGTGCCTGGACAGGGGGGATCGGAAACACCATATATTTT. Protein sequence: CAWTGGIGNTIYF. Full variable domain (outside the CDR3, taken from reference TRBV30 and TRBJ1-3): SQTIHQWPATLVQPVGSPLSLECTVEGTSNPNLYWYRQAAGRGLQLLFYSVGIGQISSEVPQNLSASRPQDRQFILSSKKLLLSDSGFYLCAWTGGIGNTIYFGEGSWLTVV.

The chain links TRBV6-5 to TRBJ2-7, with D possibly being TRBD2 (6 bases). Between the trimmed V and J ends, which lost 6 bases and 7 bases, there was a span of 19 bases. CDR3 length: 14 amino acids. Germline CDR1 reads MNHEY; CDR2 reads SVGAGI. The CDR3 DNA is TGTGCCAGCAGGGGGACTTTGGCGGCTTCTGAGCAGTACTTC. Translating gives CASRGTLAASEQYF.

This rearrangement joins TRBV7-9 to TRBJ2-1, with 8 bases identical to TRBD2. Germline CDR1 SEHNR, CDR2 FQNEAQ (reference sequence). The CDR3 is 12 amino acids. Trimming took 1 base from V and 16 from J; bases not matched to a gene: 6. The CDR3 loop reads CASSLEGTSGFF. The CDR3 coding sequence is TGTGCCAGCAGCTTAGAAGGCACTAGCGGCTTCTTC.

CDR3 nucleotide sequence: TGTGCCAGCAGCTTTCTCGGTGGGGGGGCTGGAGATACGCAGTATTTT. Its translation is CASSFLGGGAGDTQYF. This chain connects TRBV5-8 to TRBJ2-3; D possibly corresponds to TRBD2 (7 bases). The germline V gene has CDR1 SGHTS and CDR2 YDEGEE. CDR3 length: 16 amino acids. V lost 2 bases to trimming and J lost 5 bases, with 18 bases between them.

This chain uses TRBV7-8 with TRBJ2-1; D gene ambiguous. Trimming stripped 1 base from V and 7 bases from J, with 14 bases between. Germline CDR1 is SGHVS and CDR2 is FQNEAQ. The CDR3 contains 15 residues. The CDR3 nucleotides are TGTGCCAGCAGCTTAGGGCTTAATACCATGAATGAGCAGTTCTTC. The encoded protein is CASSLGLNTMNEQFF.

This chain links TRBV10-2 with TRBJ1-4, with 7 bases that match TRBD1. The CDR3 is 14 amino acids. With 7 bases clipped from V and 8 bases from J, the junction kept 10 bases outside the gene matches. Germline loops: CDR1 WSHSY, CDR2 SAAADI. The CDR3 DNA reads TGCGCCAGCATTAACGACAGGGTGCAAGAAAAACTGTTTTTT. Protein product: CASINDRVQEKLFF.

V usage is TRBV6-5 and J usage is TRBJ1-2; D is perhaps TRBD1 (6 bases). Looked up from germline, CDR1 is MNHEY and CDR2 is SVGAGI. Trimming pared 6 bases from V and 6 bases from J, leaving 17 bases between. The CDR3 sequence is 14 residues long. Here the CDR3 reads CASRDLQGYHGYTF. The CDR3 region has the DNA TGTGCCAGCAGAGACTTACAGGGTTACCATGGCTACACCTTC.

The J gene is TRBJ1-1, the V gene TRBV2; no definite D call. This CDR3 spans 12 amino acids. Trimming cost V 0 bases and J 7 bases, with 6 bases left between them. Germline V lookup: CDR1 SNHLY, CDR2 FYNNEI. This CDR3 reads CASSEARVEAFF. As DNA, the CDR3 is TGTGCCAGCAGTGAAGCTCGGGTTGAAGCTTTCTTT.